Following are 20 T cell receptor beta chains from one sample sequenced in a study of response to subunit inactivated influenza vaccine. TCRdb re-called the RT-PCR reads with MiXCR, one entry per CDR3 protein. The sample lists more than 600,000 distinct CDR3 sequences; approximately 17% were seen once. The sequencing here drew on PBMCs from blood, taken 4 to 6 days after vaccination. These receptors were collected from a man in his fifties or sixties who received an inactivated influenza vaccine.

This clonotype appeared once. The rearrangement links TRBV28 to TRBJ1-1; TRBD1 might be the D (6 bases). The CDR3 spans 16 residues. V gave up 4 bases and J gave up 1 base, with 16 bases separating them. Germline V gene lookup returns CDR1 MDHEN and CDR2 SYDVKM. The DNA of the CDR3 is TGTGCCAGCAGTTCCGCACTTCAGACAGGGAACACTGAAGCTTTCTTT. Protein: CASSSALQTGNTEAFF.

The genes are TRBV20-1 and TRBJ2-1; the D gene is possibly TRBD2 (5 bases). The CDR3 extends over 13 amino acids. V was trimmed by 3 bases and J by 6 bases, leaving 12 bases between them. Germline CDR1 reads DFQATT; CDR2 reads SNEGSKA (reference sequence). The CDR3 sequence is CSASRGPGNEQFF. CDR3 DNA: TGCAGTGCTAGCAGAGGGCCCGGCAATGAGCAGTTCTTC.

The chain carries TRBV4-1 and TRBJ2-1; 11 nucleotides line up with TRBD2. The length of the CDR3 is 17 residues. J gave up 4 bases and V 4 bases, and 9 bases lay outside the gene matches. Germline CDR1 is MGHRA and CDR2 is YSYEKL. The CDR3 nucleotides are TGCGCCAGCAGCCCCGAAGGACTAGCGGGCAGGTACAATGAGCAGTTCTTC. Translated: CASSPEGLAGRYNEQFF.

This rearrangement joins TRBV5-1 to TRBJ2-1; 12 bases fit TRBD2. Germline V gene lookup returns CDR1 SGHRS and CDR2 YFSETQ. The length of the CDR3 is 17 residues. V was clipped by 4 bases and J by 9 bases; unmatched bases: 14. The CDR3 sequence is CASSPPGLAGSRSEQFF. CDR3 DNA: TGCGCCAGCAGCCCTCCGGGACTAGCGGGCTCCCGGAGTGAGCAGTTCTTC.

This clonotype appeared a few times. J is TRBJ2-1 and V is TRBV6-2 or TRBV6-3, with 9 bases that match TRBD2. Germline V CDR1 and CDR2: MNHEY, SVGEGT. Losses at the gene ends were 6 bases for V and 9 bases for J; bases not matched to a gene: 6. CDR3 length: 13 amino acids. The CDR3 DNA is TGTGCCAGCAGCATCCCGGGACTAGCTGAGCAGTTCTTC. It is translated as CASSIPGLAEQFF.

This chain links TRBV12-3 or TRBV12-4 with TRBJ2-7; 8 bases align to TRBD1. J gave up 2 bases and V 6 bases, and 9 bases lay outside the gene matches. This CDR3 is built from 15 residues. The CDR3, as DNA: TGTGCCAGCAGCTTAAAGGACAGGGCTACCTACGAGCAGTACTTC. Translated, it gives CASSLKDRATYEQYF.

The chain employs TRBV9 and TRBJ2-7, with 8 bases identical to TRBD1. Germline lookup yields CDR1 SGDLS and CDR2 YYNGEE. This CDR3 contains 15 residues. V was pared by 2 bases and J by 2 bases, with 6 bases of the junction left unmatched. CDR3 protein: CASSVGQGNTYEQYF. The CDR3 nucleotides read TGTGCCAGCAGCGTCGGACAGGGAAACACCTACGAGCAGTACTTC.

A few counts support this clonotype. This chain uses TRBV29-1 with TRBJ2-2; 7 bases agree with TRBD1. The CDR3 totals 15 residues. V was clipped by 7 bases and J by 0 bases; unmatched bases: 8. Germline-derived CDR1 and CDR2 are SQVTM and ANQGSEA. The CDR3 nucleotides read TGCAGCGGCCGCTCCGGGACAGCGAACACCGGGGAGCTGTTTTTT. Translated, it gives CSGRSGTANTGELFF.

J is TRBJ2-2 and V is TRBV4-2; maybe TRBD1 (5 bases). Per the germline V gene, CDR1 is LGHNA and CDR2 is YNFKEQ. This CDR3 region has 17 residues. Deletions cut 0 bases from V and 6 bases from J, with 17 bases between. The DNA of the CDR3 is TGTGCCAGCAGCCAAGATTGGCAGGGTAAAAGGGCCGGGGAGCTGTTTTTT. Its translation is CASSQDWQGKRAGELFF.

This clonotype was observed a few times. The chain links TRBV20-1 to TRBJ2-1, with D maybe TRBD1 (5 bases). The CDR3 sequence is 13 residues long. In germline, CDR1 is DFQATT, CDR2 SNEGSKA (reference sequence). The V end was cut by 4 bases, the J end by 5 bases, with 12 bases between. The CDR3 spells CSAISQGDNEQFF. The CDR3 DNA is TGCAGTGCTATTTCCCAAGGGGACAATGAGCAGTTCTTC.

This clonotype was seen repeatedly, ten times or more. The chain has TRBV20-1 and TRBJ1-6, with a possible D match to TRBD1 (6 bases). Looked up from germline, CDR1 is DFQATT and CDR2 is SNEGSKA (reference sequence). This CDR3 comprises 15 residues. Trimming shortened V by 4 bases and J by 0 bases, and 10 bases separated the two germline ends. The CDR3 is CSATTGSSYNSPLHF. The CDR3 nucleotides are TGCAGTGCTACCACAGGGAGCTCCTATAATTCACCCCTCCACTTT.

This clonotype was observed once. The genes are TRBV6-1 and TRBJ2-7, with D uncertain. Germline lookup yields CDR1 MNHNS and CDR2 SASEGT. This CDR3 contains 13 residues. The germline V and J ends were trimmed by 9 bases and 1 base, with 13 bases remaining between them. CDR3 in DNA: TGTGCCAGTCGGTGGCGGAGTTCCTACGAGCAGTACTTC. Protein: CASRWRSSYEQYF.

This clonotype occurred many times. The chain recombines TRBV10-3 with TRBJ1-3; the match to TRBD1 covers 9 bases. The CDR3 is 15 amino acids. Germline lookup yields CDR1 ENHRY and CDR2 SYGVKD. V shed 10 bases and J 4 bases; nucleotides not matched to a gene: 11. The CDR3 nucleotides read TGTGCCACCTGTCAAGGGACAGGGCGAGGAAACACCATATATTTT. This translates into CATCQGTGRGNTIYF.

This clonotype was seen a few times. The chain has TRBV7-2 and TRBJ1-4; 10 bases align to TRBD1. The V and J ends lost 2 bases and 8 bases, in that order; junction bases with no gene match: 11. The germline V gene has CDR1 SGHTA and CDR2 FQGNSA. The CDR3 consists of 17 residues. The CDR3 protein is CASSLFGTGASEEKLFF. For the CDR3, the DNA is TGTGCCAGCAGCTTATTTGGGACAGGGGCGAGTGAGGAAAAACTGTTTTTT.

The table lists this clonotype with a few counts. This chain's CDR3 is CASSLDPWGWSAKNIQYF. CDR3 in DNA: TGTGCCAGCAGCTTGGACCCGTGGGGGTGGTCGGCCAAAAACATTCAGTACTTC. The V and J genes are TRBV7-8 and TRBJ2-4, with D perhaps being TRBD1 or TRBD2 (5 bases each). Germline V CDR1 and CDR2: SGHVS, FQNEAQ. The CDR3 has 18 amino acids. Trimming stripped 3 bases from V and 1 base from J, with 19 bases between. The variable domain in full, completed from reference TRBV7-8 and TRBJ2-4, reads GAGVSQSPRYKVAKRGQDVALRCDPISGHVSLFWYQQALGQGPEFLTYFQNEAQLDKSGLPSDRFFAERPEGSVSTLKIQRTQQEDSAVYLCASSLDPWGWSAKNIQYFGAGTRLSVL.

This chain joins TRBV2 and TRBJ2-7; the D gene could be TRBD1 or TRBD2 (6 bases each). The CDR3 sequence is 15 residues long. Germline V gene sequence: CDR1 SNHLY, CDR2 FYNNEI. Trimming stripped 4 bases from V and 6 bases from J, with 19 bases between. The CDR3 sequence is CASSARGAGTFEQYF. In DNA form, the CDR3 reads TGTGCCAGCAGTGCAAGGGGGGCAGGGACGTTCGAGCAGTACTTC.

This rearrangement joins TRBV4-2 to TRBJ2-5; D unresolved. The V gene's germline CDR1 is LGHNA and CDR2 YNFKEQ. This CDR3 has 17 amino acids. With 0 bases removed from V and 0 bases from J, the gap between germline ends came to 14 bases. The CDR3 coding sequence is TGTGCCAGCAGCCAAGATTATGGTGGGTCCAACCAAGAGACCCAGTACTTC. Protein sequence: CASSQDYGGSNQETQYF.

Only a few counts were recorded for this clonotype. The chain combines TRBV5-1 with TRBJ2-2, with 7 bases identical to TRBD1. With V trimmed by 4 bases and J by 5 bases, 2 bases remained unmatched. The CDR3 contains 13 residues. Germline V gives CDR1 SGHRS, CDR2 YFSETQ. The CDR3 protein is CASSMTGTGELFF. CDR3 in DNA: TGCGCCAGCAGCATGACAGGGACCGGGGAGCTGTTTTTT.

The table lists this clonotype with a few counts. The CDR3, as DNA: TGCAGCGTGGGGCTAGCGGGAGGTAACACAGATACGCAGTATTTT. Amino acid sequence: CSVGLAGGNTDTQYF. J is TRBJ2-3 and V is TRBV29-1; 11 positions agree with TRBD2. The CDR3 totals 15 residues. J lost 2 bases, V lost 6 bases, and 7 bases had no gene match. Germline assignment: CDR1 SQVTM and CDR2 ANQGSEA.

This clonotype was picked up a small number of times. This chain links TRBV20-1 with TRBJ2-1; 11 nucleotides align to TRBD2. Unmatched junction bases numbered 6, after V lost 0 bases and J lost 2 bases. Germline CDR1 is DFQATT and CDR2 is SNEGSKA (reference sequence). The CDR3 spans 17 residues. CDR3 sequence: CSARDPSGRKTYNEQFF. CDR3 DNA sequence: TGCAGTGCTAGAGATCCTAGCGGGAGGAAAACCTACAATGAGCAGTTCTTC.